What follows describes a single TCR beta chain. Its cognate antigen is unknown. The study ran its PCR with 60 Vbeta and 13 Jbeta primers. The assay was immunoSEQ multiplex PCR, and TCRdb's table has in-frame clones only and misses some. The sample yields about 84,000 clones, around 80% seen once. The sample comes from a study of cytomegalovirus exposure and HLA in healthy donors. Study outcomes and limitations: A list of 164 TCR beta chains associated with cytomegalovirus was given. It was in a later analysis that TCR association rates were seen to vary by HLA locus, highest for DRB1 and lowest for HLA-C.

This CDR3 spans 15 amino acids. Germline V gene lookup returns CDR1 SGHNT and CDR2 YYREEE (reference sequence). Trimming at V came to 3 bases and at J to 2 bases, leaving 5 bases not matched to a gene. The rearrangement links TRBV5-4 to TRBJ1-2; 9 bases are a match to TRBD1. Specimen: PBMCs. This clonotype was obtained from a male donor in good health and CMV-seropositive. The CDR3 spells CASSSGGTGNYGYTF. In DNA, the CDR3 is TGTGCCAGCAGCTCGGGGGGGACAGGGAACTATGGCTACACCTTC.